A single sample gave rise to the 21 T cell receptor beta chains below, sequenced in a study of T cells after yellow fever vaccination (dated by TCRdb to the late 2010s). In the paper's terms, the treatment or condition label means: live attenuated yellow fever vaccine strain. Library method: 5' RACE. Sequenced using an Illumina HiSeq 2500. The public reads were reprocessed in TCRdb via fastp at Q25 and MiXCR, keeping in-frame beta chains. Identical CDR3 protein sequences are pooled into one entry, listed with their most common genes and DNA. The sample table shows 620,000 or so distinct CDR3 sequences, and roughly 12% are seen once. The ten top clones hold around 14% of the sample. The sequencing used PBMCs, collected on the day of the yellow fever booster vaccination. All receptors come from a man aged 25 to 45 who received the YFV17D yellow fever vaccine.

Many counts were recorded for this clonotype. The rearrangement uses TRBV7-2 and TRBJ2-3; D is unclear. This CDR3 has 13 residues. Per germline, CDR1 SGHTA and CDR2 FQGNSA. V dropped 6 bases and J dropped 5 bases, with 12 bases sitting between them. The CDR3 spells CASRSLMGDTQYF. The CDR3 coding sequence is TGTGCCAGCAGAAGCTTAATGGGAGATACGCAGTATTTT.

This clonotype has only a few counts. CDR3 DNA: TGCGCCAGCTCATCACGGGATAATGAAAAACTGTTTTTT. This codes for CASSSRDNEKLFF. This chain joins TRBV10-2 and TRBJ1-4; D unresolved. The CDR3 is made up of 13 amino acids. The ends were cut back, 8 bases at V and 4 bases at J, with 11 bases in the middle. Germline V gene sequence: CDR1 WSHSY, CDR2 SAAADI.

For the CDR3, the DNA is TGTGCCAGCAGCTCGACTAGCGGGAGAATCGCCGGGGAGCTGTTTTTT. This translates into CASSSTSGRIAGELFF. This chain uses TRBV9 with TRBJ2-2; 12 bases map to TRBD2. In germline, CDR1 is SGDLS, CDR2 YYNGEE. The ends lost 4 bases at V and 6 bases at J; junction bases unmatched: 7. There are 16 residues in the CDR3.

The chain uses TRBV19 and TRBJ1-1, with D unclear. The CDR3 has 16 residues. Trimming removed 3 bases at V and 0 bases at J, with 14 bases between. The germline gives CDR1 LNHDA, CDR2 SQIVND (reference sequence). The CDR3, as DNA: TGTGCCAGTAGTATTGTCGGACCCATAATGAACACTGAAGCTTTCTTT. Translated: CASSIVGPIMNTEAFF. The entire variable domain, with the rest obtained from reference TRBV19 and TRBJ1-1, is as follows: DGGITQSPKYLFRKEGQNVTLSCEQNLNHDAMYWYRQDPGQGLRLIYYSQIVNDFQKGDIAEGYSVSREKKESFPLTVTSAQKNPTAFYLCASSIVGPIMNTEAFFGQGTRLTVV.

The chain has TRBV7-2 and TRBJ1-5; D is unclear. This CDR3 is built from 13 residues. Germline loops: CDR1 SGHTA, CDR2 FQGNSA. Deletions cut 5 bases from V and 5 bases from J, with 10 bases between. CDR3 protein: CASSTGRYQPQHF. CDR3 bases: TGTGCCAGCAGCACTGGGCGGTATCAGCCCCAGCATTTT.

This clonotype was detected only a few times. The chain recombines TRBV7-9 with TRBJ2-2; 7 bases are shared with TRBD2. In germline, CDR1 is SEHNR, CDR2 FQNEAQ (reference sequence). The junction had 1 base not matched to a gene; V was cut back by 3 bases and J by 3 bases. The CDR3 contains 14 residues. CDR3: CASSFSGYTGELFF. For the CDR3, the DNA is TGTGCCAGCAGCTTTAGCGGGTACACCGGGGAGCTGTTTTTT.

Only a few counts were recorded for this clonotype. The junction differs from germline at one of its ends, possibly a read error. The chain carries TRBV7-7 and TRBJ2-1; 9 nucleotides line up with TRBD2. The CDR3 loop spans 15 amino acids. Germline lookup yields CDR1 SSHAT and CDR2 FNYEAQ (reference sequence). CDR3 sequence reads: CASSPGLAPHNEQFF. For the CDR3, the DNA is TGTGCTAGCAGCCCGGGACTAGCACCCCACAATGAGCAGTTCTTC.

The genes are TRBV20-1 and TRBJ2-1, with TRBD2 matching 8 bases. There are 14 residues in the CDR3. The junction had 6 bases not matched to a gene; V was cut back by 5 bases and J by 3 bases. Germline values: CDR1 DFQATT, CDR2 SNEGSKA (reference sequence). CDR3 nucleotides: TGCAGTGCTGCCTTAGGGACTAGCTACAATGAGCAGTTCTTC. Its translation is CSAALGTSYNEQFF.

This clonotype has only a few counts. V gene TRBV19 combines with J gene TRBJ2-1, with D perhaps TRBD2 (5 bases). CDR1 and CDR2 from the germline V gene are LNHDA and SQIVND (reference sequence). The germline V and J ends were trimmed by 3 bases and 10 bases, with 22 bases remaining between them. This CDR3 comprises 16 residues. CDR3 DNA sequence: TGTGCCAGTAGTATGAGGCTGCGGGCCGGAGTCGGCGAGCAGTTCTTC. Protein: CASSMRLRAGVGEQFF.

V and J are TRBV7-9 and TRBJ1-4, with D unresolved. Trimming removed 1 base at V and 6 bases at J, with 6 bases between. The CDR3 spans 13 residues. Germline V gene data show CDR1 as SEHNR and CDR2 as FQNEAQ (reference sequence). Here the CDR3 reads CASSLGRDEKLFF. CDR3 nucleotides: TGTGCCAGCAGCTTAGGGAGGGATGAAAAACTGTTTTTT. The full variable domain, its missing parts supplied by reference TRBV7-9 and TRBJ1-4, is DTGVSQNPRHKITKRGQNVTFRCDPISEHNRLYWYRQTLGQGPEFLTYFQNEAQLEKSRLLSDRFSAERPKGSFSTLEIQRTEQGDSAMYLCASSLGRDEKLFFGSGTQLSVL.

The chain is built from TRBV7-2 and TRBJ2-3; 8 nucleotides match TRBD1. The CDR3 sequence is 14 residues long. Germline V gives CDR1 SGHTA, CDR2 FQGNSA. With V trimmed by 1 base and J by 5 bases, 2 bases remained unmatched. CDR3 in amino acids: CASSLVGQEDTQYF. CDR3 nucleotide sequence: TGTGCCAGCAGCTTAGTGGGACAGGAAGATACGCAGTATTTT.

The sample holds many counts of this clonotype. The chain is built from TRBV7-2 and TRBJ2-2; no clear D gene. The CDR3 has 11 residues. Germline V CDR1 and CDR2: SGHTA, FQGNSA. The V end lost 3 bases, the J end lost 7 bases, and 3 bases lay between the germline ends. CDR3 region: CASSLHGELFF. The CDR3 region has the DNA TGTGCCAGCAGCTTGCACGGGGAGCTGTTTTTT.

This clonotype was counted between two and nine times. V usage is TRBV4-3 and J usage is TRBJ2-7; TRBD2 matches 11 bases. The germline CDR1 and CDR2 sequences are LGHNA and YSLEER. V shed 0 bases and J 7 bases; nucleotides not matched to a gene: 11. This CDR3 has 17 residues. The chain's CDR3 is CASSQDPPSGRLAEQYF. The CDR3 DNA follows: TGCGCCAGCAGCCAAGACCCACCTAGCGGGAGGCTCGCAGAGCAGTACTTC.

The rearrangement links TRBV7-9 to TRBJ2-5, with D uncertain. Germline CDR1 SEHNR, CDR2 FQNEAQ (reference sequence). V was cut by 5 bases and J by 5 bases, with 18 bases left in between. There are 15 residues in the CDR3. In DNA form, the CDR3 reads TGTGCCAGCAGCCGAACTGCCGGAAACCGGGAGACCCAGTACTTC. As protein: CASSRTAGNRETQYF.

The genes are TRBV29-1 and TRBJ2-7; 8 positions match TRBD1. The CDR3 length is 12 residues. The ends lost 3 bases at V and 12 bases at J; junction bases unmatched: 10. CDR1 and CDR2 from the germline V gene are SQVTM and ANQGSEA. Here the CDR3 DNA reads TGCAGCGTTGAGGTGTCTTGGGACAGGAGGTACTTC. This translates into CSVEVSWDRRYF.

This clonotype occurred many times. The chain combines TRBV11-2 with TRBJ2-7; 10 bases are shared with TRBD2. The CDR3 runs 16 residues. CDR1 and CDR2 from the germline V gene are SGHAT and FQNNGV. The V segment lost 1 base and the J segment 0 bases; nucleotides outside the gene matches: 3. The DNA for the CDR3 is TGTGCCAGCAGCTTAGGACTAGCGGGTAACTCCTACGAGCAGTACTTC. Encoded protein: CASSLGLAGNSYEQYF.

The V gene is TRBV7-9, the J gene TRBJ2-7, with a tentative D call TRBD2 (6 bases). The CDR3 is 14 residues long. CDR1 is SEHNR and CDR2 is FQNEAQ in the germline V gene (reference sequence). Trimming took 1 base from V and 4 from J, leaving 11 bases between them. CDR3 sequence (DNA): TGTGCCAGCAGCTTAGGCGGGATAAATTACGAGCAGTACTTC. It encodes CASSLGGINYEQYF.

This chain joins TRBV7-2 and TRBJ2-4, with D uncertain. CDR3 length: 12 residues. Germline V lookup: CDR1 SGHTA, CDR2 FQGNSA. V was trimmed by 4 bases and J by 9 bases, leaving 10 bases between them. This CDR3 is CASSSGQIIQYF. CDR3 coding DNA: TGTGCCAGCAGCTCTGGCCAGATCATTCAGTACTTC.

J is TRBJ1-6 and V is TRBV7-6; 7 positions match TRBD1. Trimming at V came to 0 bases and at J to 6 bases, leaving 2 bases not matched to a gene. Germline CDR1 SGHVS, CDR2 FNYEAQ. This CDR3 has 15 amino acids. Written as DNA, the CDR3 is TGTGCCAGCAGCTTAGCGGGACAGATTAATTCACCCCTCCACTTT. Its translation: CASSLAGQINSPLHF.

Points on this clonotype: A read error is possible here, since a much larger clone lies one base away. The CDR3 sequence is CAISDRDSYEQYF. The CDR3 DNA reads as TGTGCCATCAGTGACCGGGACAGCTACGAGCAGTACTTC. The chain has TRBV24-1 and TRBJ2-7, with TRBD1 matching over 7 bases. The germline gives CDR1 KGHDR, CDR2 SFDVKD. CDR3 size: 13 residues.

J is TRBJ1-2 and V is TRBV18, with a weak D call TRBD1 (6 bases). The CDR3 has 14 amino acids. Trimming left V 2 bases short and J 6 bases short, with 13 bases between. CDR1 is KGHSH, CDR2 LQKENI, per germline. The CDR3 sequence: CASSPKQGPDGYTF. The DNA for the CDR3 is TGTGCCAGCTCACCAAAACAGGGCCCCGATGGCTACACCTTC.